This TCR beta chain was identified in a study of blood T cell repertoires in COVID-19. In germline, CDR1 is DFQATT, CDR2 SNEGSKA (reference sequence). CDR3 length: 14 residues. V trimming: 3 bases; J trimming: 7 bases; junction bases outside the gene matches: 5. Assay used: immunoSEQ multiplex PCR; TCRdb lists only in-frame clones, some missing. The sample yields around 300,000 clones, over 75% seen once. Sequenced sample: PBMCs or T cells enriched from blood (not recorded which). The clonotype originates from a woman aged 25 to 39 who had recovered from COVID-19. The J gene is TRBJ2-1, the V gene TRBV20-1; 11 nucleotides align to TRBD2. This chain's CDR3 is CSASRLAGFNEQFF. DNA of the CDR3: TGCAGTGCTAGTCGACTAGCGGGATTTAATGAGCAGTTCTTC.